This T cell receptor (beta chain) was recovered during a study of response to subunit inactivated influenza vaccine. In its sample, this clonotype was seen a few times. TCRdb re-called the RT-PCR reads with MiXCR, one entry per CDR3 protein. Of over 150,000 distinct CDR3 sequences in the sample, about an eighth were seen once. This receptor was taken from a man in his fifties who received an inactivated influenza vaccine. This specimen was CD8+ T cells sorted from PBMCs, taken more than 4 days after vaccination.

The CDR3 reads CASSSDSNYGYTF. In nucleotides, the CDR3 is TGTGCCAGCAGTTCCGACAGTAACTATGGCTACACCTTC. The J gene is TRBJ1-2, the V gene TRBV6-6; perhaps TRBD1 as D (5 bases). The germline gives CDR1 MNHNY, CDR2 SVGAGI (reference sequence). The V and J ends lost 4 bases and 1 base respectively, with 7 bases between them. The CDR3 spans 13 residues.